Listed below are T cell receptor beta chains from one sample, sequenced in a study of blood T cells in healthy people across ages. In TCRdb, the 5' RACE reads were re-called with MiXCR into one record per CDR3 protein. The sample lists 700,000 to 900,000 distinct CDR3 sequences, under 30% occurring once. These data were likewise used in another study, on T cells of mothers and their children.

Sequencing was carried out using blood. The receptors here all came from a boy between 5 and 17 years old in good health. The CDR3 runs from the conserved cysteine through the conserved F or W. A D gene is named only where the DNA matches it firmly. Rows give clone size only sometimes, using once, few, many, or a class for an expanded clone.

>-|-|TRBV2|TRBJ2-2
CASRREGGELFF
TGTGCCAGCAGAAGGGAAGGCGGGGAGCTGTTTTTT
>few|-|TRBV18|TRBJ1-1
CASSMAMNTEAFF
TGTGCCAGCTCGATGGCAATGAACACTGAAGCTTTCTTT
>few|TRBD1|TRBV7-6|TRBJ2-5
CASSPGQGRRETQYF
TGTGCCAGCAGCCCGGGACAGGGGCGGCGAGAGACCCAGTACTTC
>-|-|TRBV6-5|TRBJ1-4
CASRTGPASEKLFF
TGTGCCAGCAGAACGGGACCGGCGAGTGAAAAACTGTTTTTT
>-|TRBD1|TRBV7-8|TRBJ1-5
CASSPHRDRGINQPQHF
TGTGCCAGCAGCCCCCACAGGGACAGGGGGATAAATCAGCCCCAGCATTTT
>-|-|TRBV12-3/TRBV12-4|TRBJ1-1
CASRESGRPAAFF
TGTGCCAGCAGGGAATCGGGACGACCAGCGGCTTTCTTT
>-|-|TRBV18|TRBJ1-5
CASSRTRNQPQHF
TGTGCCAGCTCAAGGACAAGGAACCAGCCCCAGCATTTT
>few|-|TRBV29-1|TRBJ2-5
CGVERAGQGETQYF
TGCGGCGTTGAAAGGGCAGGCCAGGGGGAGACCCAGTACTTC
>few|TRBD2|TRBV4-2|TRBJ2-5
CASSQADRGVQETQYF
TGTGCCAGCAGCCAAGCTGACCGGGGGGTCCAAGAGACCCAGTACTTC
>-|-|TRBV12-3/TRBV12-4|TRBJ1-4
CASSRRLRGPGPPSSTNEKLFF
TGTGCCAGCAGCCGCCGACTAAGGGGCCCGGGCCCCCCCTCTTCAACTAATGAAAAACTGTTTTTT
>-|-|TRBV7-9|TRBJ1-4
CASSPADWDEKLFF
TGTGCCAGCAGCCCTGCGGACTGGGATGAAAAACTGTTTTTT
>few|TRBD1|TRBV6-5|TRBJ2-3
CASSRRDRGDTQYF
TGTGCCAGCAGTCGCCGGGACAGGGGGGATACGCAGTATTTT
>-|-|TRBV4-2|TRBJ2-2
CASSPLYTGELFF
TGTGCCAGCAGCCCCTTGTACACCGGGGAGCTGTTTTTT
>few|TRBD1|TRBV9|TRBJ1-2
CASSVGGTGSNGYTF
TGTGCCAGCAGCGTGGGCGGGACAGGATCTAATGGCTACACCTTC
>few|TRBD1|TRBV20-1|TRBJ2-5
CSARVQGKETQYF
TGCAGTGCTAGAGTACAGGGGAAAGAGACCCAGTACTTC
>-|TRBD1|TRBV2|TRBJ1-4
CASRGQVYNEKLFF
TGTGCCAGCAGAGGACAGGTGTATAATGAAAAACTGTTTTTT
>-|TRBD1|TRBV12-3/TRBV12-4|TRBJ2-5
CASSLALMGQAAGETQYF
TGTGCCAGCAGTTTAGCGCTAATGGGACAGGCGGCAGGGGAGACCCAGTACTTC
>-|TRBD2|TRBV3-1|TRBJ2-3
CASSQELGGADTQYF
TGTGCCAGCAGCCAAGAATTGGGAGGGGCCGATACGCAGTATTTT
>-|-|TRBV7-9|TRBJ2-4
CASSLAHLDIQYF
TGTGCCAGCAGCTTAGCCCACCTGGACATTCAGTACTTC
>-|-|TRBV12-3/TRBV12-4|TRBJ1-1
CASSLLGRVMNTEAFF
TGTGCCAGCAGTTTGTTGGGCAGAGTCATGAACACTGAAGCTTTCTTT
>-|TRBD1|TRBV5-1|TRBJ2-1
CASSGRQGHHNEQFF
TGCGCCAGCAGCGGGAGACAGGGGCATCACAATGAGCAGTTCTTC
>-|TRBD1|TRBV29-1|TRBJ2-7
CSVGYPDRGREQYF
TGCAGCGTTGGTTACCCGGACAGGGGGCGCGAGCAGTACTTC
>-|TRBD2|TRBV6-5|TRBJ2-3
CASSYFTSGGTDTQYF
TGTGCCAGCAGTTACTTTACGAGCGGGGGCACAGATACGCAGTATTTT
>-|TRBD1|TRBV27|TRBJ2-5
CASSWTGTGEETQYF
TGTGCCAGCTCTTGGACCGGGACAGGGGAAGAGACCCAGTACTTC
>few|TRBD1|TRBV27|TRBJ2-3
CASSLLGTGPTDTQYF
TGTGCCAGCAGTCTACTAGGGACAGGGCCCACAGATACGCAGTATTTT
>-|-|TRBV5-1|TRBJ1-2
CASSFSAERGYTF
TGCGCCAGCAGCTTTTCGGCTGAGCGAGGCTACACCTTC
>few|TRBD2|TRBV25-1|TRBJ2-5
CASRSRTSGMETQYF
TGTGCCAGCAGATCTAGGACTAGCGGGATGGAGACCCAGTACTTC
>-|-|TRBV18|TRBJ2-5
CASSRQFQETQYF
TGTGCCAGCTCACGACAGTTCCAAGAGACCCAGTACTTC
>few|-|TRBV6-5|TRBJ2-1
CASSRRGDEQFF
TGTGCCAGCAGCCGCAGGGGGGATGAGCAGTTCTTC
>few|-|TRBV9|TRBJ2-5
CASSAGGEYQETQYF
TGTGCCAGCAGCGCCGGGGGCGAGTACCAAGAGACCCAGTACTTC
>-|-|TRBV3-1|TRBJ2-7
CASSPIDGLRQYF
TGTGCCAGCAGCCCCATCGACGGGCTGAGGCAGTACTTC
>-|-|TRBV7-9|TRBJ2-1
CASSRGSPSYNEQFF
TGTGCCAGCAGCCGGGGTTCACCCTCCTACAATGAGCAGTTCTTC
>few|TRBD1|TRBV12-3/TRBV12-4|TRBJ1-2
CASSLGQGWGYTF
TGTGCCAGCAGTTTGGGACAGGGATGGGGCTACACCTTC
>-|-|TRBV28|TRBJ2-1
CASTLRGNAINEQFF
TGTGCCAGCACTCTCCGGGGGAATGCCATCAATGAGCAGTTCTTC
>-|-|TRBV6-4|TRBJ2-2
CASSEKDTGKLFF
TGTGCCAGCAGTGAAAAGGACACCGGGAAGCTGTTTTTT
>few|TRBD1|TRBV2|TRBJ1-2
CASTGRGRRDGYTF
TGTGCCAGCACTGGGAGGGGGCGAAGGGATGGCTACACCTTC
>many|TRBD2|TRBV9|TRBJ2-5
CASSARLAGGQETQYF
TGTGCCAGCAGCGCTAGACTAGCGGGGGGCCAAGAGACCCAGTACTTC
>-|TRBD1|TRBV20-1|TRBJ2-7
CSASLQGGNEQYF
TGCAGTGCTAGCCTACAGGGGGGAAACGAGCAGTACTTC
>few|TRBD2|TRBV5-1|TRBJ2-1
CASSLEAGAYNEQFF
TGCGCCAGCAGCTTGGAAGCGGGGGCTTACAATGAGCAGTTCTTC
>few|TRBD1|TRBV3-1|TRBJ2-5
CASSQDGDRVETQYF
TGTGCCAGCAGCCAAGATGGTGACAGGGTTGAGACCCAGTACTTC
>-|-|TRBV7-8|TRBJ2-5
CASSSLGAGEETQYF
TGTGCCAGCAGCTCCCTCGGGGCTGGGGAAGAGACCCAGTACTTC
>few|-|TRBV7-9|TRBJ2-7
CASGRQGGYEQYF
TGTGCCAGCGGGAGGCAAGGGGGTTACGAGCAGTACTTC
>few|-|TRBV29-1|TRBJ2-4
CSVEDGGLGAKNIQYF
TGCAGCGTTGAAGATGGGGGGTTGGGGGCCAAAAACATTCAGTACTTC
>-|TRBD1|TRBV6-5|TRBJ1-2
CASRIRGGRRYGYTF
TGTGCCAGCAGAATCAGGGGGGGGCGCCGGTATGGCTACACCTTC
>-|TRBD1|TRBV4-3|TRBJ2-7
CASSLLTGRYEQYF
TGCGCCAGCAGCCTATTGACAGGGCGCTACGAGCAGTACTTC
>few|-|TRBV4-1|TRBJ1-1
CASSTRGGGNTEAFF
TGCGCCAGCAGCACAAGAGGAGGGGGGAACACTGAAGCTTTCTTT
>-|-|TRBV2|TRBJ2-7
CASRPESSYEQYF
TGTGCCAGCAGGCCTGAGTCATCCTACGAGCAGTACTTC
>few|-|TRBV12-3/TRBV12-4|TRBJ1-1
CASSLRDSLTEAFF
TGTGCCAGCAGTTTAAGAGACAGCCTCACTGAAGCTTTCTTT
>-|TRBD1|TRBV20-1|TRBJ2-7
CSAREGFFGTGSNEQYF
TGCAGTGCTAGGGAGGGTTTTTTCGGGACAGGTTCCAACGAGCAGTACTTC
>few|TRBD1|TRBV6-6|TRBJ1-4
CASRHNRGGDEKLFF
TGTGCCAGCAGACATAACAGGGGAGGAGATGAAAAACTGTTTTTT
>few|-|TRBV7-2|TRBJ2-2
CASSLASANTGELFF
TGTGCCAGCAGCTTAGCATCCGCGAACACCGGGGAGCTGTTTTTT
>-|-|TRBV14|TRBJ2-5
CASSQDLNFQYF
TGTGCCAGCAGCCAAGATCTGAATTTTCAGTACTTC
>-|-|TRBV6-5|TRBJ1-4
CASSDRLAGEKLFF
TGTGCCAGCAGTGACAGGCTCGCGGGGGAAAAACTGTTTTTT
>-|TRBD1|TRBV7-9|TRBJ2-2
CASSPIDRANTGELFF
TGTGCCAGCAGCCCAATAGACAGGGCGAACACCGGGGAGCTGTTTTTT